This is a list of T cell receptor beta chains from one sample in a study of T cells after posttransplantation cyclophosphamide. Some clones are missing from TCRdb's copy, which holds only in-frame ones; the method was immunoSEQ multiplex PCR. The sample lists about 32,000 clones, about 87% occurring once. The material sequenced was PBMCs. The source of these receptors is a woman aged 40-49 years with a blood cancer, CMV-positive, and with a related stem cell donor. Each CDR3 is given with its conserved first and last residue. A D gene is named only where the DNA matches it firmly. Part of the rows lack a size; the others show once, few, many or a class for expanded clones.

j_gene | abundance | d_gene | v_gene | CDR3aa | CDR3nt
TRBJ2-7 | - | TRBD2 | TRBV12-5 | CASGRGAGESSYEQYF | TGTGCTAGTGGTCGAGGGGCGGGGGAGAGCTCCTACGAGCAGTACTTC
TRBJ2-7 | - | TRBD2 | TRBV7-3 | CASSWEAGAPYEQYF | TGTGCCAGCAGCTGGGAAGCGGGGGCACCCTACGAGCAGTACTTC
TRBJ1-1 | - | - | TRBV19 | CASISDINTEAFF | TGTGCCAGTATCTCGGACATAAACACTGAAGCTTTCTTT
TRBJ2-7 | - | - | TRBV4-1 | CASSQDLAAFVEQYF | TGCGCCAGCAGCCAAGATTTGGCGGCCTTTGTCGAGCAGTACTTC
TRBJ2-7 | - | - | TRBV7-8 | CASSQGRGGGEQYF | TGTGCCAGCAGCCAGGGAAGGGGGGGAGGCGAGCAGTACTTC
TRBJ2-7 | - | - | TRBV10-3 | CAISESKSPGEQYF | TGTGCCATCAGTGAGTCGAAGAGCCCGGGGGAGCAGTACTTC
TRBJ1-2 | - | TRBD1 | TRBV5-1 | CASSSDGRGLGGYTF | TGCGCCAGCAGCTCGGACGGAAGGGGGCTGGGTGGCTACACCTTC
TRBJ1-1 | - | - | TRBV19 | CASSIGGAGTEAFF | TGTGCCAGTAGTATAGGCGGGGCCGGCACTGAAGCTTTCTTT
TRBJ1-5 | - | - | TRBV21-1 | CASSNPTESNSNQPQHF | TGTGCCAGCAGCAACCCTACAGAGAGTAATAGCAATCAGCCCCAGCATTTT
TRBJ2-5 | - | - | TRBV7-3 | CASSFDRSETQYF | TGTGCCAGCAGCTTCGACAGGTCGGAGACCCAGTACTTC
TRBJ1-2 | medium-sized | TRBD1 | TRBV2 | CASREDRDIYGYTF | TGTGCCAGCAGGGAGGACAGGGATATCTATGGCTACACCTTC
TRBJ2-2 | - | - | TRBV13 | CASSLGLAYTGELFF | TGTGCCAGCAGCTTAGGACTAGCCTACACCGGGGAGCTGTTTTTT
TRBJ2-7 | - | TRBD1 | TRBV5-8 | CASSFRGLYEQYF | TGTGCCAGCAGCTTCAGGGGGCTCTACGAGCAGTACTTC
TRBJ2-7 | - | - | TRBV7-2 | CASSLFGADSYEQYF | TGTGCCAGCAGCTTATTTGGTGCGGACTCCTACGAGCAGTACTTC
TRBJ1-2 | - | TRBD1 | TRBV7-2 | CASSLGDRAYGYTF | TGTGCCAGCAGCTTAGGGGACAGGGCCTATGGCTACACCTTC
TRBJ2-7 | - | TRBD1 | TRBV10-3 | CAISAGGLSYEQYF | TGTGCCATCAGCGCAGGGGGCCTATCCTACGAGCAGTACTTC
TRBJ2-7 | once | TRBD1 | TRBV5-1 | CASSADGTGLYEQYF | TGCGCCAGCAGCGCCGACGGGACAGGGCTCTACGAGCAGTACTTC
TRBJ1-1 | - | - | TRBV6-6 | CASCTAGNTEAFF | TGTGCCAGCTGCACCGCCGGGAACACTGAAGCTTTCTTT
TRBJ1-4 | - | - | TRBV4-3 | CASSQGAVEKLFF | TGCGCCAGCAGCCAAGGTGCAGTTGAAAAACTGTTTTTT
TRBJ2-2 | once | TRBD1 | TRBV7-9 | CASSFDRGSGELFF | TGTGCCAGCAGCTTTGACAGGGGAAGCGGGGAGCTGTTTTTT
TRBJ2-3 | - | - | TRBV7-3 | CASSFQGVDTQYF | TGTGCCAGCAGCTTTCAAGGGGTTGATACGCAGTATTTT
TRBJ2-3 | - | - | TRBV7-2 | CASSLAGDTHTDTQYF | TGTGCCAGCAGCTTAGCCGGGGACACCCACACAGATACGCAGTATTTT
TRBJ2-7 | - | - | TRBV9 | CASSVVDSSPYEQYF | TGTGCCAGCAGCGTAGTTGACAGTTCCCCCTACGAGCAGTACTTC
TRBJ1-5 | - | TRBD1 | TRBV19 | CASSILQGAGNQPQHF | TGTGCCAGTAGTATACTACAGGGGGCGGGCAATCAGCCCCAGCATTTT
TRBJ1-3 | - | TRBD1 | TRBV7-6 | CASSLGGRGLGNTIYF | TGTGCCAGCAGCTTAGGTGGCAGGGGGCTTGGAAACACCATATATTTT
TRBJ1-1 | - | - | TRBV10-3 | CAISSQGLGTEAFF | TGTGCCATCAGTTCCCAGGGCCTCGGGACTGAAGCTTTCTTT
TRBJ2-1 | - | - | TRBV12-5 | CASGLVFGQFANEQFF | TGTGCTAGTGGTTTGGTATTTGGGCAGTTTGCCAATGAGCAGTTCTTC
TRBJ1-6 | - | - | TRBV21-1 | CASSKEWEDRRHSPLHF | TGTGCCAGCAGCAAAGAGTGGGAGGACAGGCGACATTCACCCCTCCACTTT
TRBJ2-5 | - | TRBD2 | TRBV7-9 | CASSLNPGASGVRETQYF | TGTGCCAGCAGCTTAAACCCTGGGGCTAGCGGGGTGCGAGAGACCCAGTACTTC
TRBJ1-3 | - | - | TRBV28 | CASEGVPGNTIYF | TGTGCCAGCGAGGGGGTGCCTGGAAACACCATATATTTT
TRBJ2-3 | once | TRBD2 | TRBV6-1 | CASSATSGGASDTQYF | TGTGCCAGCAGTGCCACTAGCGGGGGGGCATCAGATACGCAGTATTTT
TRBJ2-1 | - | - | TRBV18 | CASSTNSGFDEQFF | TGTGCCAGCTCCACCAATTCAGGGTTCGACGAGCAGTTCTTC
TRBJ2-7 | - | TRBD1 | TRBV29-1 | CSVDGDSYEQYF | TGCAGCGTTGATGGGGACAGCTACGAGCAGTACTTC
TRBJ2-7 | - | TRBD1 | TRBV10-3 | CAISASDREMGEQYF | TGTGCCATCAGTGCCTCCGACAGGGAAATGGGCGAGCAGTACTTC
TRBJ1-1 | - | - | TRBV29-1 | CSVEDPPQSFF | TGCAGCGTTGAAGACCCTCCACAATCTTTCTTT
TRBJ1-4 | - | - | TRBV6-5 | CASSYRGGIEKLFF | TGTGCCAGCAGTTACAGGGGCGGCATTGAAAAACTGTTTTTT
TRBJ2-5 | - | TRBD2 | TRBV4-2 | CASSQAVAGGETQYF | TGTGCCAGCAGCCAGGCGGTAGCGGGGGGTGAGACCCAGTACTTC
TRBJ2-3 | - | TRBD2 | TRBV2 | CASSEVGGTDTQYF | TGTGCCAGCAGTGAGGTCGGGGGGACAGATACGCAGTATTTT
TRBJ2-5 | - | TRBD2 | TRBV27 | CASSPSLAGMGETQYF | TGTGCCAGCAGTCCCTCCCTAGCGGGTATGGGAGAGACCCAGTACTTC
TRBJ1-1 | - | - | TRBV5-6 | CASSLAGDRRNTEAFF | TGTGCCAGCAGCTTGGCTGGTGACAGAAGGAACACTGAAGCTTTCTTT
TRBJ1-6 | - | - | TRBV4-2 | CASSRGDSDSPLHF | TGTGCCAGCAGCCGTGGGGACTCAGATTCACCCCTCCACTTT
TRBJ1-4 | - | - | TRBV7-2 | CASSFSGATNEKLFF | TGTGCCAGCAGCTTCTCAGGGGCAACTAATGAAAAACTGTTTTTT
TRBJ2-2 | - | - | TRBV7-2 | CASSLVAWGGRAAGELFF | TGTGCCAGCAGCTTAGTAGCCTGGGGGGGGCGGGCCGCCGGGGAGCTGTTTTTT
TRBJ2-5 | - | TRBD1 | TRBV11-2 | CASRRTGLWDETQYF | TGTGCCAGCAGACGGACAGGGCTATGGGACGAGACCCAGTACTTC
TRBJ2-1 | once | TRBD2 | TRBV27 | CASSYRAGGAVEQFF | TGTGCCAGCAGTTATAGGGCCGGGGGGGCCGTTGAGCAGTTCTTC
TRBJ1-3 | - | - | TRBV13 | CASSSLDRFSDSGNTIYF | TGTGCCAGCAGCTCACTAGACAGGTTCTCCGACTCTGGAAACACCATATATTTT